A single sample gave rise to the 14 T cell receptor beta chains below, sequenced in a study of PD-L1 blockade in urothelial cancer. Some clones are missing from TCRdb's copy, which holds only in-frame ones; the method was immunoSEQ multiplex PCR. This table holds around 130,000 clones, about 88% found once. Regarding time point: pretreatment peripheral blood. The source was PBMCs, collected around atezolizumab (anti-PD-L1) treatment. The receptors were gathered from a man aged 50-60 years with urothelial cancer.

This chain links TRBV6-5 with TRBJ2-5, with 9 bases that match TRBD1. This CDR3 comprises 14 residues. Germline CDR1 reads MNHEY; CDR2 reads SVGAGI. After removal of 7 bases from V and 5 bases from J, the junction contained 8 bases not matched to a gene. The CDR3 loop reads CASKQDRGGETQYF. In DNA, the CDR3 is TGTGCCAGCAAACAGGACAGGGGTGGGGAGACCCAGTACTTC.

The rearrangement joins TRBV19 to TRBJ1-1; 8 nucleotides agree with TRBD1. J lost 3 bases, V lost 3 bases, and 3 bases had no gene match. The CDR3 is 14 amino acids. The germline V gene has CDR1 LNHDA and CDR2 SQIVND (reference sequence). In DNA, the CDR3 is TGTGCCAGTAGTATGGGCAGGGGGCACACTGAAGCTTTCTTT. Protein sequence: CASSMGRGHTEAFF.

The chain has TRBV18 and TRBJ2-7; D remains ambiguous. V lost 3 bases and J lost 2, with 5 bases in between. Germline V lookup: CDR1 KGHSH, CDR2 LQKENI. The CDR3 extends over 12 amino acids. This CDR3 reads CASSPDTYEQYF. CDR3 coding DNA: TGTGCCAGCTCACCCGACACCTACGAGCAGTACTTC.

The V gene is TRBV18, the J gene TRBJ2-7; perhaps TRBD1 as D (6 bases). V dropped 5 bases and J dropped 5 bases, with 19 bases sitting between them. Germline V CDR1 and CDR2: KGHSH, LQKENI. The CDR3 length is 15 residues. The CDR3 sequence is CASSGIDRLAHEQYF. The DNA of the CDR3 is TGTGCCAGCTCAGGGATCGACAGGCTGGCTCACGAGCAGTACTTC.

This chain links TRBV18 with TRBJ1-1; D perhaps matches TRBD1 (6 bases). Per germline, CDR1 KGHSH and CDR2 LQKENI. The CDR3 is 15 amino acids. Deletions cut 1 base from V and 2 bases from J, with 11 bases between. The CDR3 DNA sequence: TGTGCCAGCTCACCACAAACCGGGACAAACACTGAAGCTTTCTTT. Protein product: CASSPQTGTNTEAFF.

This chain uses TRBV6-6 with TRBJ2-1; maybe TRBD2 (5 bases). V lost 6 bases, J lost 13 bases, and 16 bases lay in between. CDR1 is MNHNY and CDR2 is SVGAGI in the germline V gene (reference sequence). The CDR3 is 12 residues long. Written as DNA, the CDR3 is TGTGCCAGCAGACATGACCCCGGGGTTCAGTTCTTC. Its translation: CASRHDPGVQFF.

The chain employs TRBV18 and TRBJ2-5, with D possibly matching TRBD2 (6 bases). Germline V gene lookup returns CDR1 KGHSH and CDR2 LQKENI. Between the trimmed V and J ends, which lost 0 bases and 2 bases, there was a span of 10 bases. The CDR3 totals 15 residues. CDR3 in DNA: TGTGCCAGCTCACCACCAATGACTAGACAAGAGACCCAGTACTTC. Its protein product is CASSPPMTRQETQYF.

CDR3 sequence reads: CASSIDRGYNEQFF. The CDR3 DNA follows: TGTGCCAGTAGTATAGACAGGGGTTACAATGAGCAGTTCTTC. This chain connects TRBV19 to TRBJ2-1; a weak D match, TRBD1 (6 bases). Germline assignment: CDR1 LNHDA and CDR2 SQIVND (reference sequence). The ends were cut back, 0 bases at V and 4 bases at J, with 7 bases in the middle. The CDR3 consists of 14 residues. Using reference TRBV19 and TRBJ2-1 for the parts outside the CDR3, the full variable domain is DGGITQSPKYLFRKEGQNVTLSCEQNLNHDAMYWYRQDPGQGLRLIYYSQIVNDFQKGDIAEGYSVSREKKESFPLTVTSAQKNPTAFYLCASSIDRGYNEQFFGPGTRLTVL.

This rearrangement joins TRBV5-5 to TRBJ2-3, with a weak D call TRBD1 (5 bases). Germline V CDR1 and CDR2: SGHKS, YYEKEE (reference sequence). Between the trimmed V and J ends, which lost 5 bases and 6 bases, there was a span of 16 bases. The CDR3 extends over 14 amino acids. The CDR3, as DNA: TGTGCCAGCAGTTCCCTCTGGGGCGCGGATACGCAGTATTTT. Translation: CASSSLWGADTQYF. The full variable domain, completed using reference TRBV5-5 and TRBJ2-3, is DAGVTQSPTHLIKTRGQQVTLRCSPISGHKSVSWYQQVLGQGPQFIFQYYEKEERGRGNFPDRFSARQFPNYSSELNVNALLLGDSALYLCASSSLWGADTQYFGPGTRLTVL.

The chain combines TRBV6-1 with TRBJ2-7; maybe TRBD1 (5 bases). Germline loops: CDR1 MNHNS, CDR2 SASEGT. The CDR3 is 14 amino acids. V lost 3 bases and J lost 5, with 14 bases in between. This CDR3 reads CASSDQGYVNEQYF. The CDR3 DNA sequence: TGTGCCAGCAGTGATCAGGGCTATGTCAACGAGCAGTACTTC.

The rearrangement joins TRBV6-5 to TRBJ1-1, with unresolved D. The V end was cut by 0 bases, the J end by 2 bases, with 13 bases between. CDR1 MNHEY and CDR2 SVGAGI come from the germline V gene. The length of the CDR3 is 16 residues. The CDR3 nucleotides read TGTGCCAGCAGTTACTCGTGGGCACGCAAAAACACTGAAGCTTTCTTT. Its translation: CASSYSWARKNTEAFF.

The chain joins TRBV6-5 to TRBJ1-1, with D possibly being TRBD1 (6 bases). V lost 10 bases, J lost 1 base, and 19 bases lay in between. The CDR3 runs to 15 residues. CDR1 MNHEY and CDR2 SVGAGI come from the germline V gene. Here the CDR3 reads CATQFRTATNTEAFF. CDR3 nucleotides: TGTGCCACCCAATTCCGGACAGCTACGAACACTGAAGCTTTCTTT.

The chain employs TRBV4-1 and TRBJ2-3, with 7 bases that match TRBD2. After removal of 1 base from V and 1 base from J, the junction contained 5 bases not matched to a gene. Germline V gene lookup returns CDR1 MGHRA and CDR2 YSYEKL. CDR3 size: 16 residues. The CDR3 sequence: CASSQAGGAGTDTQYF. In DNA, the CDR3 is TGCGCCAGCAGCCAAGCGGGGGGAGCGGGCACAGATACGCAGTATTTT.

V gene TRBV21-1 combines with J gene TRBJ2-7; TRBD1, the D gene given by the table, was not confirmed from the DNA. TRBV21-1 is deemed a pseudogene. The CDR3 extends over 11 amino acids. Here the CDR3 reads CASSKVGHRNV. CDR3 sequence (DNA): TGTGCCAGCAGCAAAGTCGGCCACAGGAACGTC.